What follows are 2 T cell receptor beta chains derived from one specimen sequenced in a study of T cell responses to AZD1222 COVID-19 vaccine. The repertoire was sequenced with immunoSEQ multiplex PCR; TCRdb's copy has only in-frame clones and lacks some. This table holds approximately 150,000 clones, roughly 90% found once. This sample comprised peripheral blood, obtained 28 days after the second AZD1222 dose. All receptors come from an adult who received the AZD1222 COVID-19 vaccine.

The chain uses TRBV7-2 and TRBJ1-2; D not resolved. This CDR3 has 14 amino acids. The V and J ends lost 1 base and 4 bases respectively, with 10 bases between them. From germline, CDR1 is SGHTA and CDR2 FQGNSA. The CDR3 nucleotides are TGTGCCAGCAGCTTAGTTGTCAACTCCTATGGCTACACCTTC. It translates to CASSLVVNSYGYTF.

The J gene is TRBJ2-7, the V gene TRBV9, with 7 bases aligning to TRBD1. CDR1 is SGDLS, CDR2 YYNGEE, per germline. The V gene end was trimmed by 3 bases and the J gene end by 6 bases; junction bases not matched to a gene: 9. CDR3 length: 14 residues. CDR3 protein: CASSAQTGISEQYF. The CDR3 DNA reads TGTGCCAGCAGCGCCCAGACAGGGATCAGCGAGCAGTACTTC.